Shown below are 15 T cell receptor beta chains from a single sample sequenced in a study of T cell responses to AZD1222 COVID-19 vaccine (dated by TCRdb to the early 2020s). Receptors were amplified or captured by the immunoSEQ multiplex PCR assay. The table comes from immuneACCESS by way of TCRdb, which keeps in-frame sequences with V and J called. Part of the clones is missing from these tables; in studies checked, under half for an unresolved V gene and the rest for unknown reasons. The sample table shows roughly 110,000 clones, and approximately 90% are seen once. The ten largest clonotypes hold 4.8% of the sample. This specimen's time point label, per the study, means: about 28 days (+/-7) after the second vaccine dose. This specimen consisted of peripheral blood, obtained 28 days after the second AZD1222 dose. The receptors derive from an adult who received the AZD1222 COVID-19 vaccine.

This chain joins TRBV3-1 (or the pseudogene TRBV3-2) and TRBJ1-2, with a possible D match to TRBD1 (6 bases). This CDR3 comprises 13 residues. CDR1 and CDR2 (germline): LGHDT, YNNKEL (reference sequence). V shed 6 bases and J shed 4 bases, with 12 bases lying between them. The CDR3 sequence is CASRLQGGYGYTF. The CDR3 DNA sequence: TGTGCCAGCAGGTTACAGGGCGGCTATGGCTACACCTTC.

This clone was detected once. DNA of the CDR3: TGTGCCAGCAGTTCGTCAAGGCTAGCGGGGACCGGGGAGCTGTTTTTT. This encodes CASSSSRLAGTGELFF. The gene calls are TRBV28 and TRBJ2-2, with 9 bases lining up with TRBD2. The junction had 8 bases not matched to a gene; V was cut back by 4 bases and J by 5 bases. The CDR3 consists of 16 residues. Germline CDR1 is MDHEN and CDR2 is SYDVKM.

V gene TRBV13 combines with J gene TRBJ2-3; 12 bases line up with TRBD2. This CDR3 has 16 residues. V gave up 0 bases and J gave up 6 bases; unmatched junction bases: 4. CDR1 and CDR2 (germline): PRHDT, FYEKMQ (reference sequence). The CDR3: CASSLGLAGGLDTQYF. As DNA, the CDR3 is TGTGCCAGCAGCTTAGGACTAGCGGGGGGCCTGGATACGCAGTATTTT.

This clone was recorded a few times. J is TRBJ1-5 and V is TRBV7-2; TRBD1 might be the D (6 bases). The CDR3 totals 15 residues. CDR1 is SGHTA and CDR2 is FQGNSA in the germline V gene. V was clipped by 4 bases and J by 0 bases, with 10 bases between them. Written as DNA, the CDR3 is TGTGCCAGCAGCTCCGGGGGCCTTAGCAATCAGCCCCAGCATTTT. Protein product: CASSSGGLSNQPQHF.

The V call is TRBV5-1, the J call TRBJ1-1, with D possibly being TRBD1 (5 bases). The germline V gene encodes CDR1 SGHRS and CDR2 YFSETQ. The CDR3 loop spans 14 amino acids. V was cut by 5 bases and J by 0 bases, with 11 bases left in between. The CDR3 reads CASSLEGMNTEAFF. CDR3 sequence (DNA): TGCGCCAGCAGTTTAGAGGGGATGAACACTGAAGCTTTCTTT.

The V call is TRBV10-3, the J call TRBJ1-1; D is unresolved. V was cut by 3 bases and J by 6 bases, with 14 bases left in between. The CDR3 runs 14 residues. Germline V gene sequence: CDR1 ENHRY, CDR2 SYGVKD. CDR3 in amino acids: CAISEPTYRSEAFF. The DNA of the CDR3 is TGTGCCATCAGTGAACCCACCTATCGGTCTGAAGCTTTCTTT.

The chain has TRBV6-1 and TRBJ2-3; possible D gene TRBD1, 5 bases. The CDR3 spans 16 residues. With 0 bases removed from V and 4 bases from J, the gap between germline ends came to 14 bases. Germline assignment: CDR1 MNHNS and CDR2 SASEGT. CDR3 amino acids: CASSEAGQGWADTQYF. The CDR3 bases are TGTGCCAGCAGTGAAGCGGGCCAGGGATGGGCAGATACGCAGTATTTT.

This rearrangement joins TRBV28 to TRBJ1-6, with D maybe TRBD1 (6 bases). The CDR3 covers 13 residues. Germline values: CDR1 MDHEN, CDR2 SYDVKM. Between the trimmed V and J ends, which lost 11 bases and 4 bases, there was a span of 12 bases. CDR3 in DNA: TGTGCCGGAGGGGGGAAGTATAATTCACCCCTCCACTTT. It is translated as CAGGGKYNSPLHF.

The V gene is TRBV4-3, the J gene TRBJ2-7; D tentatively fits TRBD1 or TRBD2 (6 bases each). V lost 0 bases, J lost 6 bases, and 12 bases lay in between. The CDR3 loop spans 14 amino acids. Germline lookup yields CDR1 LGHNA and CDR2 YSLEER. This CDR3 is CASSQDRGPSEQYF. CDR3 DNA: TGCGCCAGCAGCCAAGATCGGGGGCCCAGCGAGCAGTACTTC.

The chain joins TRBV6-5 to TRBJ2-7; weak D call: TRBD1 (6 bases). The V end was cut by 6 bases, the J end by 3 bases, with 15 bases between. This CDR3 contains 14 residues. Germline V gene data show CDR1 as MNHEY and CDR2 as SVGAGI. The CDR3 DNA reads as TGTGCCAGCAGCCGAACGGACAGTTACTACGAGCAGTACTTC. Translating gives CASSRTDSYYEQYF.

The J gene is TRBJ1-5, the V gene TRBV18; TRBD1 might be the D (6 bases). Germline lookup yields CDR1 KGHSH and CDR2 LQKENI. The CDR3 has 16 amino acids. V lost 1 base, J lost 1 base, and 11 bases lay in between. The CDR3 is CASSPQGGGSNQPQHF. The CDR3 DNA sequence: TGTGCCAGCTCACCACAGGGGGGGGGAAGCAATCAGCCCCAGCATTTT.

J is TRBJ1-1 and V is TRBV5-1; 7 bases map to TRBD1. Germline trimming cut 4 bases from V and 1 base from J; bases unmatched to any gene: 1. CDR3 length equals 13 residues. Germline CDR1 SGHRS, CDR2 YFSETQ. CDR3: CASSRDRNTEAFF. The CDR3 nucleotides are TGCGCCAGCAGCCGGGACAGGAACACTGAAGCTTTCTTT.

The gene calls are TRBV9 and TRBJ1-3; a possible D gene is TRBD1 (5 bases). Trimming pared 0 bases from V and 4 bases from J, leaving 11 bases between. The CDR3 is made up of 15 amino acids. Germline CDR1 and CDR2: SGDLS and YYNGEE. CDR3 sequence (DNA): TGTGCCAGCAGCGTAGTAGAAGGGGCCGGAAACACCATATATTTT. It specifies CASSVVEGAGNTIYF.

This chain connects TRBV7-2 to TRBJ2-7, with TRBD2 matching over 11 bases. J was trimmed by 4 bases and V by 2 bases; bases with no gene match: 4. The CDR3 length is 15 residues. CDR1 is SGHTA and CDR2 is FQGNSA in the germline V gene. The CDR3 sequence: CASSLLAGGWYEQYF. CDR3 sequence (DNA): TGTGCCAGCAGCTTACTAGCGGGGGGTTGGTACGAGCAGTACTTC.

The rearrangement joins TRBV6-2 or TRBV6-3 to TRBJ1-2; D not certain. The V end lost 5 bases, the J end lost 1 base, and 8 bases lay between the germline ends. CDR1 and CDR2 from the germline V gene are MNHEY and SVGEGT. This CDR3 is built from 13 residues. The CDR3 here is CASSAQVNYGYTF. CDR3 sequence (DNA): TGTGCCAGCAGTGCGCAGGTTAACTATGGCTACACCTTC.